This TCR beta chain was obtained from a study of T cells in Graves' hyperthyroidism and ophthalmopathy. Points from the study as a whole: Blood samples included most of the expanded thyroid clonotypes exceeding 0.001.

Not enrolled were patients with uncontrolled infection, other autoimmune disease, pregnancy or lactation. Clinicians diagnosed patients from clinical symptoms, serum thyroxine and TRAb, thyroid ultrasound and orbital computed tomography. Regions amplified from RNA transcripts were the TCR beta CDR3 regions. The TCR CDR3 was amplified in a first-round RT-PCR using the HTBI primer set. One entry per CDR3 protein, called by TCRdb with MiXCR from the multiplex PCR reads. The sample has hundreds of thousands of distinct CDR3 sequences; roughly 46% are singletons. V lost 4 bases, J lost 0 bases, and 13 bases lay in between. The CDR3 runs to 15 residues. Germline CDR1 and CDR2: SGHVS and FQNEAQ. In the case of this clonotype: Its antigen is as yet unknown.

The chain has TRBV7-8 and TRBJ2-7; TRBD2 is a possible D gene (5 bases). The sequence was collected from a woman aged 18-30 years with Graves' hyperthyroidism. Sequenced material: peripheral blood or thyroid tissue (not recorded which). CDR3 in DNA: TGTGCCAGCAGCTCCCACACCGGGAACTCCTACGAGCAGTACTTC. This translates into CASSSHTGNSYEQYF.